This entry describes one TCR beta chain. This sample was taken from a study of T cell changes during pregnancy in multiple sclerosis. The CDR3 length is 15 residues. Between the trimmed V and J ends, which lost 5 bases and 0 bases, there was a span of 15 bases. Germline-derived CDR1 and CDR2 are SGHDT and YYEEEE. Sequenced by immunoSEQ multiplex PCR; TCRdb stores in-frame clones only, minus some. The sample has roughly 60,000 clones; approximately 90% are singletons. The sample in question was CD4+ T cells from peripheral blood mononuclear cells, obtained in the first trimester of pregnancy. This clonotype originated in a female donor with multiple sclerosis, enrolled in a pregnancy study. The V gene is TRBV5-6, the J gene TRBJ2-7; D perhaps matches TRBD1 (6 bases). CDR3 in amino acids: CASSLTGFFSYEQYF. The CDR3, as DNA: TGTGCCAGCAGTTTGACAGGTTTCTTCTCCTACGAGCAGTACTTC. Looking up the rest from reference TRBV5-6 and TRBJ2-7 gives the full variable domain: DAGVTQSPTHLIKTRGQQVTLRCSPKSGHDTVSWYQQALGQGPQFIFQYYEEEERQRGNFPDRFSGHQFPNYSSELNVNALLLGDSALYLCASSLTGFFSYEQYFGPGTRLTVT.